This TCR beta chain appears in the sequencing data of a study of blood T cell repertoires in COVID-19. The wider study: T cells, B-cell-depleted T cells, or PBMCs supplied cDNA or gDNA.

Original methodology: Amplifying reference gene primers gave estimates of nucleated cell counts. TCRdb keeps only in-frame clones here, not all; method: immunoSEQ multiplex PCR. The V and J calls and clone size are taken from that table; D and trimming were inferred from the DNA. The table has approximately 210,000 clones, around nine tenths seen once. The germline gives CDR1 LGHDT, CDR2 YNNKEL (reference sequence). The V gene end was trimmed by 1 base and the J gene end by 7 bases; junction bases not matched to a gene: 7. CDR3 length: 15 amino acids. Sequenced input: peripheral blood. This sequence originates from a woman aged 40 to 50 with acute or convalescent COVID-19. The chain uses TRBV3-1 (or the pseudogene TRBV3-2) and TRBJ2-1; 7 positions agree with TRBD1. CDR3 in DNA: TGTGCCAGCAGCCAAGGCCGGACAGGACGGAATGAGCAGTTCTTC. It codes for CASSQGRTGRNEQFF.